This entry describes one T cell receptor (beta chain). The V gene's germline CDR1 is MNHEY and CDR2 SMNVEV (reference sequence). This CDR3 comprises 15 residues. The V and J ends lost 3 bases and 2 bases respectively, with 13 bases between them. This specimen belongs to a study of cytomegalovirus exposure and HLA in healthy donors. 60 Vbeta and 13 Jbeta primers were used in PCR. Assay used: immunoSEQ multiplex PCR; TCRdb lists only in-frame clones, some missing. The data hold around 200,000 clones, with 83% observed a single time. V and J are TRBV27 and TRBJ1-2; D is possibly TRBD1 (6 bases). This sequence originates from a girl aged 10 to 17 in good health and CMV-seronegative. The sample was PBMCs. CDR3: CASSFGRGGNYGYTF. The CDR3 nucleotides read TGTGCCAGCAGTTTCGGCAGGGGAGGGAACTATGGCTACACCTTC.